This note documents a single T cell receptor beta chain sequence. This clonotype was seen at least ten times. Its specific antigen is unknown. Base qualities are not at hand, and no much larger clone is one base apart. This was a case-control study nested in a cohort of healthcare workers in London, UK, who had nasopharyngeal swab PCR tests and blood samples taken every week. Healthcare workers were enrolled in the week of the UK lockdown, from 23 to 31 March 2020, and were followed every week for up to about 16 weeks. The data were obtained in a study of early T cells in non-severe SARS-CoV-2 infection (dated by TCRdb to the early 2020s). Some background on the complete study: Because TCR sequencing relied on bulk RNA taken from unsorted whole blood, pairing of alpha and beta chains was not possible.

The paper's findings and limits, for the study overall: VDJdb matching was skewed toward anti-spike CD8 responses and likely underestimated virus-specific expansions by missing private and CD4 specificities.

Looking up the germline V gene (reference sequence) yields CDR1 LNHNV and CDR2 YYDKDF. V lost 8 bases and J lost 7 bases; the stretch between them is 18 bases long. From its cysteine to its phenylalanine, the CDR3 spans 15 amino acids. The retained sequence is limited to the CDR3, 45 bases, with the frame set at the first base. Library creation used 5' RACE. TCRdb names NextSeq 500 as the instrument used. Unique molecular identifiers were attached to individual cDNA molecules in the TCR library protocol so that sequencing error and PCR bias could be corrected. Both TCR alpha and beta chains were sequenced, and tight co-correlation was observed between alpha and beta sequence abundances in each sample. The authors' analysis ran thus. Decombinator V4 was used to perform V gene, J gene and CDR3 annotation of TCR sequences. Expanded TCRs were defined as changing significantly between any two time points under a Poisson model with p below 0.0001. TCR abundances were normalised to the total number of TCRs sequenced per sample and were expressed as counts per million. TRAV1-2 paired with TRAJ12, TRAJ20 or TRAJ33 defined MAIT TCRs, while TRAV10 paired with TRAJ18 defined iNKT TCRs. A search of VDJdb, accessed on 1 November 2021, was run for TCRs annotated to CMV, EBV and SARS-CoV-2, with TCRs annotated for multiple antigens excluded. TCRdb reprocessing: public reads trimmed at Q25 with fastp, clones called with MiXCR, in-frame beta chains kept. Each record represents a unique CDR3 protein, reported with the most common genes and DNA among its rows. TCRdb, not the authors, supplied the V and J calls. The sample includes some 96,000 distinct CDR3 sequences, with approximately 13% observed a single time. The top ten clones comprise over 2% of the sample.

Sequenced: whole blood. The receptor was derived from an adult who was a healthcare worker with PCR-confirmed SARS-CoV-2 infection or an uninfected control (not recorded which). In this chain, TRBV15 is recombined with TRBJ1-6, with no reliable assignment of the D segment. In nucleotide form, the sequence is TGTGCCACCCAAGGAGCGGTAAATGGCAATTCACCCCTCCACTTT. It encodes CATQGAVNGNSPLHF.